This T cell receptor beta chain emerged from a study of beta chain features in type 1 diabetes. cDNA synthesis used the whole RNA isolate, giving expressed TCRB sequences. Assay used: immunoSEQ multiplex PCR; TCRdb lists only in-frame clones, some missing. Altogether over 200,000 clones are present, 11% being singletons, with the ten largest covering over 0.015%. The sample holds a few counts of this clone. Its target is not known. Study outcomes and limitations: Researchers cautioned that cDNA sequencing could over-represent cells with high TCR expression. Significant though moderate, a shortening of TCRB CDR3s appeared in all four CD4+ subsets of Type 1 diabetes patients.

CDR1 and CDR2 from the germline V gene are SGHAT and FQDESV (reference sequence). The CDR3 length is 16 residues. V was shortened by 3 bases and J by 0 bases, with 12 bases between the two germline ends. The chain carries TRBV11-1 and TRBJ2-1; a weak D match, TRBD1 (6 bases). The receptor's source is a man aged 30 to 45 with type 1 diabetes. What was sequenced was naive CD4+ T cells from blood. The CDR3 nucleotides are TGTGCCAGCAGCTTCTTAGGGACAAGCTCCTACAATGAGCAGTTCTTC. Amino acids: CASSFLGTSSYNEQFF. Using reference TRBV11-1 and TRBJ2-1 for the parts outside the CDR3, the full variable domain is EAEVAQSPRYKITEKSQAVAFWCDPISGHATLYWYRQILGQGPELLVQFQDESVVDDSQLPKDRFSAERLKGVDSTLKIQPAELGDSAMYLCASSFLGTSSYNEQFFGPGTRLTVL.